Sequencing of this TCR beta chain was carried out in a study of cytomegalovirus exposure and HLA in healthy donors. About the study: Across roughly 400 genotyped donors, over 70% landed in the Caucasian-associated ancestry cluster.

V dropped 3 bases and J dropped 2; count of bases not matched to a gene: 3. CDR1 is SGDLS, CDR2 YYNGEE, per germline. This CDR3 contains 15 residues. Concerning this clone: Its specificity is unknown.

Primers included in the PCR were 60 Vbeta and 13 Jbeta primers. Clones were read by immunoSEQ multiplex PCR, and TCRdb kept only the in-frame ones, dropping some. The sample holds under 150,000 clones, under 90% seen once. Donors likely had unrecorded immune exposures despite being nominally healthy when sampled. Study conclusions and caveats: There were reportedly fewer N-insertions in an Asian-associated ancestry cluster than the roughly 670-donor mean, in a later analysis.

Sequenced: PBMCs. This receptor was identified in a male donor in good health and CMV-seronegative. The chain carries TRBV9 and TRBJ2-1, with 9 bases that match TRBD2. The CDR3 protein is CASSATSGTYNEQFF. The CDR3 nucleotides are TGTGCCAGCAGCGCGACTAGCGGAACCTACAATGAGCAGTTCTTC.